At least ten counts were recorded for the clone carrying this T cell receptor (beta chain). Its antigen is still unknown. TCRdb passed the reads through MiXCR, listing each CDR3 protein once. The data hold more than 200,000 distinct CDR3 sequences, with 9.1% observed a single time. These data come from a study of T cell repertoires in cytomegalovirus infection. General study findings and limits: Summed frequency of shared TCR beta families picked out CMV carriers who also had the relevant HLA. The study found HLA-C-restricted CMV-specific TCR beta clonotypes dominating the ex vivo response.

The CDR3 is 15 amino acids. Germline-derived CDR1 and CDR2 are SGHTA and FQGNSA. V was pared by 4 bases and J by 4 bases, with 5 bases of the junction left unmatched. V usage is TRBV7-2 and J usage is TRBJ2-2; 8 bases line up with TRBD1. The sequence came from a human donor in good health (CMV status not recorded). Some clones in this sample may be carry-over from other donors' samples. Material for sequencing was PBMCs. CDR3 protein: CASSYGQGTTGELFF. The CDR3 region has the DNA TGTGCCAGCAGCTACGGACAGGGAACCACCGGGGAGCTGTTTTTT.